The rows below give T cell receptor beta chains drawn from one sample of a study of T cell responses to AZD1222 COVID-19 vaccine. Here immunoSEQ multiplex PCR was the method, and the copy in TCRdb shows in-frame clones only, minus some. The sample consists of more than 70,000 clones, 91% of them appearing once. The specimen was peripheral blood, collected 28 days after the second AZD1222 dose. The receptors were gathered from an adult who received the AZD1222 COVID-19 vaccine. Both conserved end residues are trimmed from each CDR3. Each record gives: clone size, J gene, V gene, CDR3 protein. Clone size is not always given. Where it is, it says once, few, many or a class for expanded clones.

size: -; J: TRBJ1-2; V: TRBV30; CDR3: AWRGNRGYYGYT
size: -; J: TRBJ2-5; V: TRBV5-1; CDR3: ASSWAEGAQY
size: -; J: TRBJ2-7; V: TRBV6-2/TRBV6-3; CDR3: ASSSSGTGTYEQY
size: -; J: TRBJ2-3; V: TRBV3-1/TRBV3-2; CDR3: ASSLRGESTDTQY
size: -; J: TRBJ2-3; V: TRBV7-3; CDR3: ASSSSRGSTDTQY
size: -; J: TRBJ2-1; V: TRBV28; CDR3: ATGNEQF
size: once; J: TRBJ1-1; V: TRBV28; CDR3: ASTPFNIRTGPNTEAF
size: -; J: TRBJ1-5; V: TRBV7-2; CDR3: ASSLGSPGVWNQPQH
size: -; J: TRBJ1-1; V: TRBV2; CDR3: ASSVGRYTEAF
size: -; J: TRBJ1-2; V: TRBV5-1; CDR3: ASSSPGRGNYGYT
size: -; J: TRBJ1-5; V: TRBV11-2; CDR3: ASSLHGGPYSNQPQH
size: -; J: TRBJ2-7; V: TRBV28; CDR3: ASSPDRLAGYEQY
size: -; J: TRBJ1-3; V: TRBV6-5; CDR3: ASTSIDRTDTIY
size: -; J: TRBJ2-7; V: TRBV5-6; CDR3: ASSRPWDSFSYEQY
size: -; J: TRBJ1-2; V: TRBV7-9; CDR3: ASSSGGMDYT